This T cell receptor (beta chain) was captured in a study of shared clonotypes between healthy human individuals. Study-wide results and caveats: Memory subsets had estimated richness that was generally smaller than that of naive subsets. Sharing across a few donors was seen in around 5% of naive CD4 clonotypes.

As defined, naive CD8 cells were CD45RO-negative and positively selected for CCR7, with terminally differentiated effector memory CD45RA+ cells excluded. Healthy HIV-negative adults with no recent acute infections or vaccinations were recruited as donors. Caucasian adults residing in Nashville, Tennessee made up all the donors. Generated by immunoSEQ multiplex PCR, the TCRdb table keeps only in-frame clones and is missing some. The sample records about 750,000 clones, about 91% being singletons. With respect to this clone: Its antigen remains unknown.

Germline CDR1 and CDR2: SGHTS and YDEGEE. The V and J ends lost 4 bases and 3 bases respectively, with 13 bases between them. The CDR3 loop spans 15 amino acids. The rearrangement uses TRBV5-8 and TRBJ1-4, with D perhaps TRBD1 (6 bases). The receptor comes from a man aged 25-45 years in good health. Sequenced input: naive CD8+ T cells sorted from blood. The CDR3 spells CASSQQGSPNEKLFF. The CDR3, as DNA: TGTGCCAGCAGCCAACAGGGATCCCCTAATGAAAAACTGTTTTTT. Filled out from reference TRBV5-8 and TRBJ1-4, the complete variable domain reads EAGVTQSPTHLIKTRGQQATLRCSPISGHTSVYWYQQALGLGLQFLLWYDEGEERNRGNFPPRFSGRQFPNYSSELNVNALELEDSALYLCASSQQGSPNEKLFFGSGTQLSVL.